One sample yielded the 30 T cell receptor beta chains listed below, sequenced in a study of response to subunit inactivated influenza vaccine. TCRdb redid the calling of the RT-PCR reads with MiXCR, one entry per CDR3 protein. The table has hundreds of thousands of distinct CDR3 sequences, less than 20% seen once. This specimen consisted of PBMCs from blood, obtained around 5 days after vaccination. These receptors all come from a man aged 50-60 years who received an inactivated influenza vaccine.

The chain links TRBV20-1 to TRBJ2-7, with TRBD1 matching 8 bases. Germline CDR1 is DFQATT and CDR2 is SNEGSKA (reference sequence). With 3 bases clipped from V and 2 bases from J, the junction kept 3 bases outside the gene matches. CDR3 length equals 13 residues. The CDR3 here is CSASGDRTYEQYF. The CDR3 DNA follows: TGCAGTGCTAGTGGGGACAGGACCTACGAGCAGTACTTC.

The V and J genes are TRBV12-3 or TRBV12-4 and TRBJ2-2; TRBD2 is a possible D gene (6 bases). This CDR3 has 17 amino acids. V was shortened by 3 bases and J by 6 bases, with 20 bases between the two germline ends. DNA of the CDR3: TGTGCCAGCAGTTTGAGGGGTGGACGGCCGGGGGCCGGGGAGCTGTTTTTT. Translated, it gives CASSLRGGRPGAGELFF.

V usage is TRBV27 and J usage is TRBJ2-7; no definite D call. V was pared by 2 bases and J by 0 bases, with 8 bases between. The CDR3 is 14 amino acids. Looked up from germline, CDR1 is MNHEY and CDR2 is SMNVEV (reference sequence). The CDR3 is CASSLIPSSYEQYF. CDR3 DNA: TGTGCCAGCAGTTTAATTCCGAGCTCCTACGAGCAGTACTTC.

V usage is TRBV2 and J usage is TRBJ2-1, with TRBD2 matching over 16 bases. Germline-derived CDR1 and CDR2 are SNHLY and FYNNEI. The CDR3 totals 18 residues. V shed 4 bases, J shed 7 bases, and the junction held 10 bases outside the gene matches. CDR3 protein: CASSGPGTSGGALNEQFF. The CDR3 coding sequence is TGTGCCAGCAGTGGGCCCGGGACTAGCGGGGGGGCGTTGAATGAGCAGTTCTTC.

This clonotype was observed a handful of times. This sequence joins TRBV6-1 and TRBJ1-1, with D possibly being TRBD1 (5 bases). Germline CDR1 reads MNHNS; CDR2 reads SASEGT. The CDR3 runs to 15 residues. The V and J ends lost 6 bases and 3 bases respectively, with 17 bases between them. Here the CDR3 DNA reads TGTGCCAGCAGCCCAGGACCAGGGAGGGACACTGAAGCTTTCTTT. Translation gives CASSPGPGRDTEAFF.

This clonotype was observed a handful of times. The chain employs TRBV4-2 and TRBJ2-5, with D possibly called TRBD1 or TRBD2 (5 bases each). Germline-derived CDR1 and CDR2 are LGHNA and YNFKEQ. This CDR3 region has 13 residues. V lost 8 bases to trimming and J lost 4 bases, with 14 bases between them. CDR3 loop: CASGGGHRETQYF. The CDR3 nucleotides are TGTGCCAGCGGGGGTGGTCATCGAGAGACCCAGTACTTC.

Concerning this clonotype: This may be a read error, as it is one base from a much larger clone. The chain has TRBV29-1 and TRBJ2-5; TRBD1 matches 9 bases. This CDR3 region has 13 residues. The germline CDR1 and CDR2 sequences are SQVTM and ANQGSEA. DNA for the CDR3: TGCAGGGACAGGGGACAGAAAAGAGAGACCCAGTACTTC. Encoded protein: CRDRGQKRETQYF.

This clonotype was counted only a few times. The chain links TRBV20-1 to TRBJ2-3, with D possibly being TRBD2 (5 bases). Germline loops: CDR1 DFQATT, CDR2 SNEGSKA (reference sequence). The CDR3 runs to 12 residues. The V and J ends lost 0 bases and 6 bases respectively, with 7 bases between them. CDR3 sequence reads: CSARDERDTQYF. CDR3 nucleotide sequence: TGCAGTGCTAGAGATGAGCGGGATACGCAGTATTTT.

There are a few counts of this clonotype. The rearrangement joins TRBV4-2 to TRBJ2-7; 8 nucleotides match TRBD1. The CDR3 extends over 15 amino acids. V was clipped by 4 bases and J by 0 bases; unmatched bases: 5. Germline lookup yields CDR1 LGHNA and CDR2 YNFKEQ. This chain's CDR3 is CASSPQGASSYEQYF. CDR3 bases: TGTGCCAGCAGCCCCCAGGGGGCTAGCTCCTACGAGCAGTACTTC.

This chain connects TRBV28 to TRBJ1-1; D not certain. Trimming removed 6 bases at V and 1 base at J, with 15 bases between. The CDR3 runs to 15 residues. Germline V gene data show CDR1 as MDHEN and CDR2 as SYDVKM. The CDR3 DNA reads as TGTGCCAGCAGCTCTCCGGGAGTTTCGAACACTGAAGCTTTCTTT. This translates into CASSSPGVSNTEAFF. Filled out from reference TRBV28 and TRBJ1-1, the complete variable domain reads DVKVTQSSRYLVKRTGEKVFLECVQDMDHENMFWYRQDPGLGLRLIYFSYDVKMKEKGDIPEGYSVSREKKERFSLILESASTNQTSMYLCASSSPGVSNTEAFFGQGTRLTVV.

The chain employs TRBV4-2 and TRBJ2-7; maybe TRBD2 (7 bases). V lost 0 bases and J 3 bases, leaving 12 bases between the germline ends. This CDR3 spans 15 amino acids. From germline, CDR1 is LGHNA and CDR2 YNFKEQ. CDR3 nucleotide sequence: TGTGCCAGCAGCCAAGAATGGAGGGGGGGCTACGAGCAGTACTTC. Protein: CASSQEWRGGYEQYF.

V usage is TRBV7-8 and J usage is TRBJ2-3; D possibly corresponds to TRBD2 (6 bases). Germline CDR1 and CDR2: SGHVS and FQNEAQ. V dropped 5 bases and J dropped 3 bases, with 15 bases sitting between them. The CDR3 is 15 amino acids. The CDR3, as DNA: TGTGCCAGCAGCCCTCAACGGGAGAGTACAGATACGCAGTATTTT. Its translation is CASSPQRESTDTQYF.

Remarks on this clonotype: The conserved final phenylalanine or tryptophan is absent from the CDR3, which likely points to a read error. This sequence joins TRBV7-2 and TRBJ1-5, with TRBD1 matching 8 bases. The germline V gene encodes CDR1 SGHTA and CDR2 FQGNSA. V lost 4 bases, J lost 5 bases, and 1 base stayed unmatched. The CDR3 runs 13 residues. The CDR3 nucleotides read TGTGCCAGCAGCTCACAGGGGGATCAGCCCCAGCATTGT. Translating it yields CASSSQGDQPQHC.

This clonotype has a handful of counts. The chain links TRBV24-1 to TRBJ2-3; no reliable D call. The germline V and J ends were trimmed by 0 bases and 6 bases, with 6 bases remaining between them. Germline V gene sequence: CDR1 KGHDR, CDR2 SFDVKD. This CDR3 has 13 residues. The CDR3 sequence is CATSDLNRDTQYF. The CDR3 nucleotides are TGTGCCACCAGTGATTTGAACCGCGATACGCAGTATTTT.

This clonotype was detected ten times or more. This chain connects TRBV20-1 to TRBJ2-7; tentative D call: TRBD2 (5 bases). The V end was cut by 3 bases, the J end by 2 bases, with 14 bases between. The CDR3 runs 14 residues. CDR1 and CDR2 (germline): DFQATT, SNEGSKA (reference sequence). CDR3 residues: CSARTGVHPYEQYF. The CDR3 DNA reads as TGCAGTGCTAGGACCGGGGTCCACCCCTACGAGCAGTACTTC.

The chain uses TRBV20-1 and TRBJ1-3; 7 bases are shared with TRBD1. The CDR3 contains 15 residues. V lost 1 base to trimming and J lost 3 bases; unmatched junction nucleotides: 6. Germline values: CDR1 DFQATT, CDR2 SNEGSKA (reference sequence). Here the CDR3 reads CSARASGGGGNTIYF. DNA of the CDR3: TGCAGTGCTAGAGCCTCAGGGGGAGGTGGAAACACCATATATTTT.

The chain carries TRBV12-3 or TRBV12-4 and TRBJ2-1; D may be TRBD2 (5 bases). The V end lost 2 bases, the J end lost 0 bases, and 17 bases lay between the germline ends. This CDR3 comprises 18 residues. CDR3 sequence (DNA): TGTGCCAGCAGTTTACGGCTAGCCGGAGATGGCTCCTACAATGAGCAGTTCTTC. Translation: CASSLRLAGDGSYNEQFF.

This clonotype was seen a handful of times. The chain uses TRBV6-1 and TRBJ2-7, with TRBD1 matching over 9 bases. The CDR3 runs 14 residues. Germline-derived CDR1 and CDR2 are MNHNS and SASEGT. Unmatched junction bases numbered 8, after V lost 7 bases and J lost 4 bases. The chain's CDR3 is CASTGQGKTYEQYF. CDR3 bases: TGTGCCAGCACCGGACAGGGGAAAACTTACGAGCAGTACTTC.

The chain is built from TRBV20-1 and TRBJ2-1; maybe TRBD1 (5 bases). The CDR3 totals 14 residues. CDR1 is DFQATT, CDR2 SNEGSKA, per germline (reference sequence). The CDR3 region is CSASQGTGYNEQFF. In nucleotides, the CDR3 is TGCAGCGCCTCCCAGGGAACGGGCTACAATGAGCAGTTCTTC.

The chain couples TRBV9 to TRBJ1-2, with D perhaps matching TRBD1 (5 bases). The germline gives CDR1 SGDLS, CDR2 YYNGEE. Trimming removed 2 bases from V and 2 bases from J, with 10 bases in between. CDR3 length: 14 amino acids. The CDR3 region has the DNA TGTGCCAGCAGCGTCATGACAGAGAACTATGGCTACACCTTC. Translation: CASSVMTENYGYTF.

There are a few counts of this clonotype. In nucleotides, the CDR3 is TGTGCCACCAGCGGAGGGGGGCCCCAGCATTTT. It yields the protein CATSGGGPQHF. V is TRBV15 and J is TRBJ1-5; D is possibly TRBD1 (6 bases). Germline CDR1 LNHNV, CDR2 YYDKDF (reference sequence). Between the trimmed V and J ends, which lost 5 bases and 9 bases, there was a span of 8 bases. This CDR3 is 11 amino acids long.

This clonotype was picked up a small number of times. The genes are TRBV6-1 and TRBJ2-4; 9 nucleotides align to TRBD2. The V segment lost 10 bases and the J segment 1 base; nucleotides outside the gene matches: 5. There are 14 residues in the CDR3. Germline CDR1 and CDR2: MNHNS and SASEGT. CDR3 bases: TGTGCCACTAGTAGCGGGAGTGCCAAAAACATTCAGTACTTC. It encodes CATSSGSAKNIQYF.

This clonotype was seen many times. This chain joins TRBV3-1 and TRBJ1-2; TRBD1 is a possible D gene (5 bases). There are 16 residues in the CDR3. Germline CDR1 is LGHDT and CDR2 is YNNKEL (reference sequence). Trimming removed 0 bases from V and 8 bases from J, with 19 bases in between. The CDR3 reads CASSQEPRAFPFGYTF. The CDR3 DNA is TGTGCCAGCAGCCAAGAACCCAGGGCCTTTCCTTTCGGCTACACCTTC.

The chain joins TRBV4-3 to TRBJ2-5; D is unclear. The CDR3 extends over 12 amino acids. Germline CDR1 and CDR2: LGHNA and YSLEER. V was cut by 1 base and J by 6 bases, with 6 bases left in between. The CDR3 region is CASSQGGQTQYF. CDR3 nucleotides: TGCGCCAGCAGCCAAGGCGGCCAGACCCAGTACTTC.

The V gene is TRBV27, the J gene TRBJ1-2; TRBD1 matches at 10 bases. The V and J ends lost 1 base and 4 bases, in that order; junction bases with no gene match: 12. Germline CDR1 is MNHEY and CDR2 is SMNVEV (reference sequence). The length of the CDR3 is 18 residues. CDR3 sequence (DNA): TGTGCCAGCAGTTTATATAGGAACGGGACAGGGGAGGCCTATGGCTACACCTTC. Protein sequence: CASSLYRNGTGEAYGYTF.

The chain carries TRBV6-1 and TRBJ2-7, with D possibly being TRBD2 (7 bases). CDR3 size: 14 residues. Germline V gives CDR1 MNHNS, CDR2 SASEGT. V was pared by 7 bases and J by 1 base, with 14 bases between. This chain's CDR3 is CASTHRGASYEQYF. The CDR3 DNA reads as TGTGCCAGCACCCACCGGGGGGCATCCTACGAGCAGTACTTC.

This clonotype turned up a few times. The chain is built from TRBV20-1 and TRBJ1-5, with a weak D call TRBD1 (5 bases). The ends were cut back, 3 bases at V and 3 bases at J, with 15 bases in the middle. This CDR3 region has 15 residues. Looked up from germline, CDR1 is DFQATT and CDR2 is SNEGSKA (reference sequence). CDR3 coding DNA: TGCAGTGCTAGGGTGGTCGGGGCCGTCAATCAGCCCCAGCATTTT. Protein product: CSARVVGAVNQPQHF.

The gene calls are TRBV28 and TRBJ2-2; 10 nucleotides line up with TRBD2. Trimming cost V 2 bases and J 7 bases; bases outside gene matches: 10. Germline CDR1 is MDHEN and CDR2 is SYDVKM. The length of the CDR3 is 17 residues. As DNA, the CDR3 is TGTGCCAGCAGTTTAGGGCCTAGCGGGAGCCGTGGCGGGGAGCTGTTTTTT. This sequence encodes CASSLGPSGSRGGELFF.

The J gene is TRBJ2-3, the V gene TRBV7-6, with 15 bases lining up with TRBD2. CDR1 is SGHVS, CDR2 FNYEAQ, per germline. There are 17 residues in the CDR3. V shed 5 bases, J shed 6 bases, and the junction held 9 bases outside the gene matches. This CDR3 reads CASSLWTSGREWDTQYF. DNA of the CDR3: TGTGCCAGCAGCCTCTGGACTAGCGGGAGGGAATGGGATACGCAGTATTTT.

This chain uses TRBV15 with TRBJ2-1; 9 bases align to TRBD2. Germline CDR1 LNHNV, CDR2 YYDKDF (reference sequence). This CDR3 spans 16 amino acids. V lost 1 base to trimming and J lost 3 bases; unmatched junction nucleotides: 4. CDR3 protein: CATSRGLAGLYNEQFF. Written as DNA, the CDR3 is TGTGCCACCAGCAGAGGTCTAGCGGGGCTCTACAATGAGCAGTTCTTC. Filled out from reference TRBV15 and TRBJ2-1, the complete variable domain reads DAMVIQNPRYQVTQFGKPVTLSCSQTLNHNVMYWYQQKSSQAPKLLFHYYDKDFNNEADTPDNFQSRRPNTSFCFLDIRSPGLGDTAMYLCATSRGLAGLYNEQFFGPGTRLTVL.